The clone carrying this TCR beta chain showed up many times. Indicated time point: newly diagnosed GD, antithyroid drugs for less than 3 months. The authors made the TCR library using RNA they extracted from PBMCs. Both iRepertoire HTBI primers and Arm-PCR of CDR3 regions were used to build the TCR beta libraries. MiXCR, run by TCRdb on the multiplex PCR reads, gives a single entry per CDR3 protein. Of around 500,000 distinct CDR3 sequences listed, around 11% are singletons. The sample comes from a study of regulatory T cells in long-lasting Graves disease. CDR1 KGHSH and CDR2 LQKENI come from the germline V gene. V gave up 4 bases and J gave up 2 bases, with 8 bases separating them. The CDR3 covers 13 residues. These same records also appear under a second study, on T cells in Graves' hyperthyroidism and ophthalmopathy.

The sample consisted of peripheral blood mononuclear cells (PBMCs), taken at new diagnosis, from a patient treated with antithyroid drugs. This clonotype originated in a woman younger than 45 with Graves disease. The chain employs TRBV18 and TRBJ2-5; perhaps D is TRBD1 or TRBD2 (5 bases each). CDR3 sequence reads: CASSRDVQETQYF. CDR3 DNA: TGTGCCAGCTCACGGGACGTTCAAGAGACCCAGTACTTC.